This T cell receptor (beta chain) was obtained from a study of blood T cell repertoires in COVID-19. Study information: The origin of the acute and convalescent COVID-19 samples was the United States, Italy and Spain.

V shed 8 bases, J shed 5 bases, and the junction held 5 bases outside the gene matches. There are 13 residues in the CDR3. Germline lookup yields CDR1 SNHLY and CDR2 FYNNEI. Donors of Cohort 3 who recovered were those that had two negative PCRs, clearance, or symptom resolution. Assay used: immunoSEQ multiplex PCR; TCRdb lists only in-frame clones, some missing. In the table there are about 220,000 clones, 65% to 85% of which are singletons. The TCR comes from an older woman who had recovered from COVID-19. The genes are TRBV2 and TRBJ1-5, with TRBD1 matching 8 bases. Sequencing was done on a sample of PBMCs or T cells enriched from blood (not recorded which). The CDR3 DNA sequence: TGTGCCAGCGGACAGGGAGGGCATCAGCCCCAGCATTTT. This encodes CASGQGGHQPQHF.